Listed below are T cell receptor beta chains from one sample, sequenced in a study of lymphopenia after photon versus proton radiotherapy. Clones were sequenced by immunoSEQ multiplex PCR, and TCRdb holds only the in-frame ones, with some missing. The data contain more than 25,000 clones, 75% to 90% of them singletons. Sample: peripheral blood, taken from a patient treated with photon-based radiotherapy. These receptors all come from a woman between 50 and 59 years old with pancreatic cancer. Each CDR3 is given without its conserved first and last residue.

TRBJ2-2 | TRBV27 | ASSWGSGTGELF
TRBJ1-2 | TRBV5-5 | ASSSDSIYGYT
TRBJ2-7 | TRBV9 | ASSVGLPLAGEQY
TRBJ2-1 | TRBV30 | AWSGRGDEQF
TRBJ1-4 | TRBV30 | AWKPGSANEKLF
TRBJ1-2 | TRBV28 | ASSLQGYGYT
TRBJ2-3 | TRBV5-6 | ASSTRVADTQY
TRBJ2-7 | TRBV4-1 | ASSQVVGDPAQY
TRBJ2-3 | TRBV19 | ASSILRDRGTDTQY
TRBJ1-4 | TRBV4-2 | ASSQMVAGESKLF
TRBJ2-7 | TRBV11-2 | ASSEPGSYEQY
TRBJ2-7 | TRBV6-5 | ASRGGSSYEQY
TRBJ1-5 | TRBV6-5 | ASSGESNQPQH
TRBJ2-2 | TRBV7-7 | ASRPSGANTGELF
TRBJ2-2 | TRBV18 | ASSLAGWTGELF
TRBJ2-7 | TRBV29-1 | SVVGRADYEQY
TRBJ2-3 | TRBV11-2 | ASSLVWASGRFTDTQY
TRBJ2-7 | TRBV11-2 | ASSFGLAASYEQY
TRBJ2-5 | TRBV5-8 | ASSLAPGIQETQY
TRBJ2-1 | TRBV9 | ASSVEGGPYNEQF
TRBJ2-2 | TRBV14 | ASSQAGGNTGELF
TRBJ1-6 | TRBV4-1 | ASSQDHGTEDSSYNSPLH
TRBJ1-3 | TRBV28 | ASSRGNTIY
TRBJ2-5 | TRBV28 | ASRGGEETQY
TRBJ2-7 | TRBV27 | ASSLSSGPAGYEQY
TRBJ1-3 | TRBV5-1 | ASSRGQGSGNTIY
TRBJ2-1 | TRBV7-9 | ASSYHFAGNEQF
TRBJ2-5 | TRBV5-6 | ASSSSPEGRYQETQY
TRBJ2-7 | TRBV10-3 | AISELMDEQY
TRBJ2-1 | TRBV19 | ASSILWEGGNEQF
TRBJ2-3 | TRBV28 | ASSRPRVSRETQY
TRBJ2-1 | TRBV18 | ASSTSGTLNEQF
TRBJ2-7 | TRBV28 | ASSFESGYEQY
TRBJ2-2 | TRBV18 | ASSPTSTPNTNTGELF
TRBJ2-2 | TRBV5-1 | ASSLAGTDTGELF
TRBJ1-3 | TRBV7-8 | ASSPRGSGNTIY